Described below is a single T cell receptor beta chain sequence and its context. The source of the sample is a study of control samples from healthy donors and cancer patients. Libraries were prepared by immunoSEQ multiplex PCR; TCRdb keeps only in-frame clonotypes and omits some of them. The table records about 410,000 clones, about nine tenths of them present only once. Trimming took 4 bases from V and 7 from J, leaving 20 bases between them. Germline loops: CDR1 SGHAT, CDR2 FQNNGV. This CDR3 spans 15 amino acids. The sequence derives from a man aged 35-49 years with head and neck cancer. The sample was PBMCs. V usage is TRBV11-2 and J usage is TRBJ2-7; maybe TRBD2 (5 bases). This CDR3 reads CASSYRADPTGEQYF. The CDR3 DNA reads TGTGCCAGCAGCTACCGGGCAGACCCGACGGGGGAGCAGTACTTC. The full variable domain, in which reference TRBV11-2 and TRBJ2-7 provide the parts outside the CDR3, is EAGVAQSPRYKIIEKRQSVAFWCNPISGHATLYWYQQILGQGPKLLIQFQNNGVVDDSQLPKDRFSAERLKGVDSTLKIQPAKLEDSAVYLCASSYRADPTGEQYFGPGTRLTVT.